One and the same sample provided the 14 T cell receptor beta chains below, sequenced in a study of OX40 agonist ivuxolimab in advanced cancers. Some clones are missing from TCRdb's copy, which holds only in-frame ones; the method was immunoSEQ multiplex PCR. There are 45,000 to 65,000 clones in the sample; approximately 87% occur only once, and about 1.7% lies in the top ten. The source material was CD4+ or CD8+ T cells sorted from blood, sampled in a trial of the OX40 agonist ivuxolimab. These receptors were collected from an adult with an advanced solid tumor such as melanoma, head and neck, liver or kidney cancer.

The chain carries TRBV30 and TRBJ1-1; possible D gene TRBD1, 5 bases. There are 15 residues in the CDR3. Germline V gene sequence: CDR1 GTSNPN, CDR2 SVGIG (reference sequence). V was clipped by 6 bases and J by 1 base, with 18 bases between them. The CDR3 protein is CACFVMGRANTEAFF. DNA of the CDR3: TGTGCCTGCTTCGTAATGGGCAGGGCGAACACTGAAGCTTTCTTT.

The chain has TRBV6-1 and TRBJ1-5, with TRBD1 matching over 12 bases. CDR3 size: 13 residues. Germline assignment: CDR1 MNHNS and CDR2 SASEGT. The V gene end was trimmed by 6 bases and the J gene end by 7 bases; junction bases not matched to a gene: 1. In nucleotides, the CDR3 is TGTGCCAGCAGGGGGACAGGGGGCCAGCCCCAGCATTTT. Residues: CASRGTGGQPQHF.

The chain recombines TRBV2 with TRBJ1-5; maybe TRBD1 (6 bases). The CDR3 sequence is 12 residues long. Germline CDR1 is SNHLY and CDR2 is FYNNEI. With 11 bases removed from V and 6 bases from J, the gap between germline ends came to 14 bases. The CDR3 DNA follows: TGTGCCGGAGGGGGGTCCGGTCAGCCCCAGCATTTT. This gives the protein CAGGGSGQPQHF.

The V gene is TRBV4-2, the J gene TRBJ2-7; 10 bases are a match to TRBD2. Trimming took 4 bases from V and 7 from J; bases not matched to a gene: 7. Per germline, CDR1 LGHNA and CDR2 YNFKEQ. The CDR3 consists of 14 residues. CDR3 in amino acids: CASSPSGSQGEQYF. The CDR3 nucleotides read TGTGCCAGCAGCCCTAGCGGGAGTCAGGGGGAGCAGTACTTC.

The CDR3 region is CAIGKTNSYEQYF. As DNA, the CDR3 is TGTGCCATAGGGAAGACAAACTCCTACGAGCAGTACTTC. This chain connects TRBV10-3 to TRBJ2-7; D not certain. The CDR3 extends over 13 amino acids. V was trimmed by 9 bases and J by 0 bases, leaving 12 bases between them. Germline values: CDR1 ENHRY, CDR2 SYGVKD.

The rearrangement joins TRBV28 to TRBJ1-5; D not resolved. The germline V gene has CDR1 MDHEN and CDR2 SYDVKM. The CDR3 length is 16 residues. Trimming removed 5 bases from V and 2 bases from J, with 16 bases in between. CDR3 sequence: CASSPKGAKGNQPQHF. As DNA, the CDR3 is TGTGCCAGCAGTCCTAAGGGTGCTAAAGGCAATCAGCCCCAGCATTTT.

V gene TRBV5-5 combines with J gene TRBJ2-1; the D gene is possibly TRBD1 (6 bases). This CDR3 spans 15 amino acids. Trimming left V 4 bases short and J 5 bases short, with 16 bases between. Germline CDR1 and CDR2: SGHKS and YYEKEE (reference sequence). The chain's CDR3 is CASSHGTSANNEQFF. Here the CDR3 DNA reads TGTGCCAGCAGCCATGGGACATCGGCCAACAATGAGCAGTTCTTC.

The rearrangement joins TRBV10-1 to TRBJ1-5; no clear D. From germline, CDR1 is WNHNN and CDR2 SYGVQD (reference sequence). The V end was cut by 0 bases, the J end by 7 bases, with 10 bases between. The CDR3 extends over 14 amino acids. The CDR3 coding sequence is TGCGCCAGCAGTGAGTCGAACATTGGGCAGCCCCAGCATTTT. Amino acids: CASSESNIGQPQHF.

The table lists this clone with a count of one. The gene calls are TRBV19 and TRBJ2-2; D not certain. The CDR3 is 12 amino acids. Between the trimmed V and J ends, which lost 9 bases and 6 bases, there was a span of 11 bases. Looked up from germline, CDR1 is LNHDA and CDR2 is SQIVND (reference sequence). CDR3 coding DNA: TGTGCCAGCAGACTTGTAGCCGGGGAGCTGTTTTTT. Translation gives CASRLVAGELFF.

The CDR3 DNA reads as TGTGCCAGCAGCCAAGGCCCAGGGGTCGCTTTCTTT. It is translated as CASSQGPGVAFF. This chain uses TRBV14 with TRBJ1-1, with D maybe TRBD1 (6 bases). V was pared by 1 base and J by 11 bases, with 11 bases between. The CDR3 length is 12 residues. In germline, CDR1 is SGHDN, CDR2 FVKESK.

This chain links TRBV28 with TRBJ1-1; D uncertain. The CDR3 sequence is 13 residues long. CDR1 and CDR2 from the germline V gene are MDHEN and SYDVKM. Trimming shortened V by 2 bases and J by 10 bases, and 14 bases separated the two germline ends. The CDR3 DNA sequence: TGTGCCAGCAGTTTAAGGTCCCCAAGTAGAGCTTTCTTT. This translates into CASSLRSPSRAFF.

The chain joins TRBV5-1 to TRBJ2-6; no definite D call. CDR1 is SGHRS and CDR2 is YFSETQ in the germline V gene. This CDR3 has 15 amino acids. V was cut by 4 bases and J by 0 bases, with 8 bases left in between. Here the CDR3 DNA reads TGCGCCAGCAGCCCCATACTCTCTGGGGCCAACGTCCTGACTTTC. It encodes CASSPILSGANVLTF.

This chain joins TRBV5-8 and TRBJ1-4; D is ambiguous. With 2 bases removed from V and 5 bases from J, the gap between germline ends came to 10 bases. This CDR3 has 14 residues. Per germline, CDR1 SGHTS and CDR2 YDEGEE. CDR3 bases: TGTGCCAGCAGCTTCGGACGGGAAAATGAAAAACTGTTTTTT. Its translation is CASSFGRENEKLFF.

This rearrangement joins TRBV30 to TRBJ1-2, with 8 bases aligning to TRBD1. CDR1 is GTSNPN, CDR2 SVGIG, per germline (reference sequence). The CDR3 extends over 16 amino acids. The ends lost 0 bases at V and 5 bases at J; junction bases unmatched: 11. The CDR3 DNA reads TGTGCCTGGAGTGTACCGTGGACAGGGCTTAGGTATGGCTACACCTTC. This sequence encodes CAWSVPWTGLRYGYTF.